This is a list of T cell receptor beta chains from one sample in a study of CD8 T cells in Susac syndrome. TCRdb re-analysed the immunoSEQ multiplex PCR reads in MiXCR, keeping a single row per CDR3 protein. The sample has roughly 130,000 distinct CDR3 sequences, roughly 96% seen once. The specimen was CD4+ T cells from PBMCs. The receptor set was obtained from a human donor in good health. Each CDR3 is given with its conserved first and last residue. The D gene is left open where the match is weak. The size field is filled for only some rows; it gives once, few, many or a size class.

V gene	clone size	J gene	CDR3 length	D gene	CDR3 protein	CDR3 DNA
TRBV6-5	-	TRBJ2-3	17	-	CASSYPRRQGGGDTQYF	TGTGCCAGCAGTTACCCGAGGCGACAGGGAGGTGGAGATACGCAGTATTTT
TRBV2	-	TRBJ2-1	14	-	CATLDREVLNEQFF	TGTGCCACCCTGGACAGAGAAGTCTTAAATGAGCAGTTCTTC
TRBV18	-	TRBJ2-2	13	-	CASSPASPGELFF	TGTGCCAGCTCACCCGCGAGCCCCGGGGAGCTGTTTTTT
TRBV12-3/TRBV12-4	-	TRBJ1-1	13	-	CASTRGRNTEAFF	TGTGCCAGCACCCGGGGCAGGAACACTGAAGCTTTCTTT
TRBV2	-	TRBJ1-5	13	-	CASTAGAIEPQHF	TGTGCCAGCACAGCAGGGGCCATCGAGCCCCAGCATTTT
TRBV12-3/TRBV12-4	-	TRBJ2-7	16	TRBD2	CASSPRGLAGSYEQYF	TGTGCCAGCAGTCCCCGAGGGTTAGCGGGCTCCTACGAGCAGTACTTC
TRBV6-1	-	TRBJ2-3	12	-	CASQGLTDTQYF	TGTGCCAGCCAGGGATTAACAGATACGCAGTATTTT
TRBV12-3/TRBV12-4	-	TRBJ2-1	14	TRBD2	CASRSHGGGNEQFF	TGTGCCAGCAGATCCCATGGGGGAGGGAATGAGCAGTTCTTC
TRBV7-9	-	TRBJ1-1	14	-	CASSLGGTNTEAFF	TGTGCCAGCAGCTTAGGCGGGACGAACACTGAAGCTTTCTTT
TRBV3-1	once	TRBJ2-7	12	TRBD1	CATGQGGNEQYF	TGTGCCACCGGACAGGGCGGGAACGAGCAGTACTTC
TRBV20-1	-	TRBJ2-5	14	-	CSAPRPGGPTTQYF	TGCAGTGCTCCTCGCCCCGGCGGTCCGACGACCCAGTACTTC
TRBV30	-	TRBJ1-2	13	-	CAWSSGGTYGYTF	TGTGCCTGGAGTTCCGGGGGTACCTATGGCTACACCTTC
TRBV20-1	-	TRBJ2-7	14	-	CSARRTPSSYEQYF	TGCAGTGCTAGGCGGACTCCAAGCTCCTACGAGCAGTACTTC
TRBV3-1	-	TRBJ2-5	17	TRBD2	CASSQGVSGSPRETQYF	TGTGCCAGCAGCCAAGGGGTTAGCGGGAGCCCACGGGAGACCCAGTACTTC
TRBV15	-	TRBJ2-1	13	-	CATSRDGGNEQFF	TGTGCCACCAGCAGAGATGGGGGCAATGAGCAGTTCTTC
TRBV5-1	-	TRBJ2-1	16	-	CASRRGQGGSHNEQFF	TGCGCCAGCAGACGGGGACAAGGCGGATCGCACAATGAGCAGTTCTTC
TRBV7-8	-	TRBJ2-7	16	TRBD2	CASSFIGTSGRQGQYF	TGTGCCAGCAGCTTTATCGGGACTAGCGGGAGGCAAGGGCAGTACTTC
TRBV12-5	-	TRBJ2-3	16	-	CASGLVCGFLTDTQYF	TGTGCTAGTGGTTTGGTGTGCGGATTCCTCACAGATACGCAGTATTTT
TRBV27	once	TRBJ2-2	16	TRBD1	CASTLQGPSNTGELFF	TGTGCCAGCACCCTACAGGGGCCATCGAACACCGGGGAGCTGTTTTTT
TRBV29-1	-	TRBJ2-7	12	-	CSGEIPPYEQYF	TGCAGCGGTGAGATCCCCCCCTACGAGCAGTACTTC
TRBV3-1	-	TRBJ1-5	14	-	CASSQGLSNQPQHF	TGTGCCAGCAGCCAAGGACTCTCCAATCAGCCCCAGCATTTT
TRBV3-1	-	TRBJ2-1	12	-	CASSQAEKEQFF	TGTGCCAGCAGCCAAGCTGAGAAGGAGCAGTTCTTC
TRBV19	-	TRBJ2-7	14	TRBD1	CASSTGTGSYEQYF	TGTGCCAGTAGTACCGGGACAGGATCCTACGAGCAGTACTTC
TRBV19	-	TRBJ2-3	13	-	CASTTPPADTQYF	TGTGCCAGCACCACCCCCCCTGCAGATACGCAGTATTTT
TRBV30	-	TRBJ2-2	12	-	CALRRPGGELFF	TGTGCCTTAAGGAGGCCAGGCGGGGAGCTGTTTTTT
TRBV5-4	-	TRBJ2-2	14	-	CASTPGANTGELFF	TGTGCCAGCACCCCTGGGGCGAACACCGGGGAGCTGTTTTTT
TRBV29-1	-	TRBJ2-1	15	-	CSVSNSIAGLNEQFF	TGCAGCGTTTCCAACTCAATAGCAGGCTTAAATGAGCAGTTCTTC
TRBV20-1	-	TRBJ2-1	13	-	CSASVGAPEEQFF	TGCAGTGCTAGTGTAGGGGCTCCGGAGGAGCAGTTCTTC
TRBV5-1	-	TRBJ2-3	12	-	CASSGSTDTQYF	TGCGCCAGCAGCGGGAGCACAGATACGCAGTATTTT
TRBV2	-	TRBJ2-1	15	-	CASSERGITYNEQFF	TGTGCCAGCAGTGAGCGGGGTATAACCTACAATGAGCAGTTCTTC
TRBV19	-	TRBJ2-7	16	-	CASSPRRGSVSYEQYF	TGTGCCAGTAGTCCCAGAAGGGGCAGCGTCTCCTACGAGCAGTACTTC
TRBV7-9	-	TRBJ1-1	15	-	CATSQITGMNTEAFF	TGTGCCACCTCGCAAATTACAGGGATGAACACTGAAGCTTTCTTT
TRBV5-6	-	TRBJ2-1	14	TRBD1	CATKGQGANSEQFF	TGTGCCACCAAGGGGCAGGGGGCGAATAGTGAGCAGTTCTTC
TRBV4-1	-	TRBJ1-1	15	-	CASSQDRGVNTEAFF	TGCGCCAGCAGCCAAGACCGGGGGGTAAACACTGAAGCTTTCTTT
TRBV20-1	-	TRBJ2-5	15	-	CSARDGARAAKTQYF	TGCAGTGCTAGAGATGGGGCCCGAGCCGCCAAGACCCAGTACTTC
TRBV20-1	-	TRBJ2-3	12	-	CSARGAADTQYF	TGCAGTGCTAGGGGAGCGGCAGATACGCAGTATTTT
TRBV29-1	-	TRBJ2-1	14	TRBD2	CSVEVVAGGNEQFF	TGCAGCGTTGAGGTTGTAGCGGGAGGCAATGAGCAGTTCTTC
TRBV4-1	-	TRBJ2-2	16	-	CASSQDPPLNTGELFF	TGCGCCAGCAGCCAAGATCCCCCTCTAAACACCGGGGAGCTGTTTTTT
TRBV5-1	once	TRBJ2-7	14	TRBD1	CASSQGQAWDEQYF	TGCGCCAGCAGTCAAGGACAGGCGTGGGACGAGCAGTACTTC
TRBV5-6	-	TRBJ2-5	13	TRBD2	CASSPSGMETQYF	TGTGCCAGCAGCCCGAGCGGGATGGAGACCCAGTACTTC
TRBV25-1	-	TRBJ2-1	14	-	CASSSWAQGYEQFF	TGTGCCAGCAGTTCGTGGGCCCAGGGATATGAGCAGTTCTTC
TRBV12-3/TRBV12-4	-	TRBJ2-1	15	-	CASSRSGVSYNEQFF	TGTGCCAGCAGTCGTAGCGGAGTCTCCTACAATGAGCAGTTCTTC
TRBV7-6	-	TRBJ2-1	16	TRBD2	CASSLILAGPYNEQFF	TGTGCCAGCAGCTTAATTCTAGCGGGTCCATACAATGAGCAGTTCTTC
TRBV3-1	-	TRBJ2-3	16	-	CASSQARGAGRDTQYF	TGTGCCAGCAGCCAAGCTCGGGGCGCGGGGCGCGATACGCAGTATTTT
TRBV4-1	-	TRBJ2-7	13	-	CASSQVRAYEQYF	TGCGCCAGCAGCCAAGTCAGGGCCTACGAGCAGTACTTC
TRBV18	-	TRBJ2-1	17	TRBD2	CASSPLASGSSYNEQFF	TGTGCCAGCTCACCTCTGGCTAGCGGTAGCTCCTACAATGAGCAGTTCTTC
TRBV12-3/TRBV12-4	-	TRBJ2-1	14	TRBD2	CASSKASGNREQFF	TGTGCCAGCAGTAAGGCTAGCGGGAACCGTGAGCAGTTCTTC